What follows are 9 T cell receptor beta chains derived from one specimen sequenced in a study of CXCR3-negative and CXCR3-positive naive CD8 T cells. UMI labels and 5' RACE were used to prepare the TRB cDNA libraries. TCRdb re-called the 5' RACE reads; every CDR3 protein appears as one record, without DNA. The table for this sample gives about 43,000 distinct CDR3 sequences. The sample comprised memory CD8+ T cells from blood. All receptors come from a human donor in good health. Some clones in this sample may be carry-over from other donors' samples.

The chain's CDR3 is CASSYFGTVQETQYF. This chain uses TRBV6-2 or TRBV6-3 with TRBJ2-5; TCRdb picks TRBD1, but there is no DNA to check that call. The CDR3 has 15 amino acids. Germline V CDR1 and CDR2: MNHEY, SVGEGT.

The chain couples TRBV11-2 to TRBJ2-4. Looked up from germline, CDR1 is SGHAT and CDR2 is FQNNGV. CDR3 size: 14 residues. The CDR3 here is CASSLVADQNIQYF. The entire variable domain, with the rest obtained from reference TRBV11-2 and TRBJ2-4, is as follows: EAGVAQSPRYKIIEKRQSVAFWCNPISGHATLYWYQQILGQGPKLLIQFQNNGVVDDSQLPKDRFSAERLKGVDSTLKIQPAKLEDSAVYLCASSLVADQNIQYFGAGTRLSVL.

The rearrangement uses TRBV6-2 or TRBV6-3 and TRBJ2-7. CDR1 and CDR2 (germline): MNHEY, SVGEGT. This CDR3 has 14 amino acids. The CDR3: CASSYVGAFSEQYF.

This sequence joins TRBV4-2 and TRBJ2-1; lacking DNA, the TRBD1 call made by TCRdb goes unchecked. The CDR3 has 15 amino acids. From germline, CDR1 is LGHNA and CDR2 YNFKEQ. The CDR3: CASSPDTGSYNEQFF.

CDR3 residues: CASSQDWATEQFF. The rearrangement links TRBV14 to TRBJ2-1; TCRdb lists TRBD1, though no DNA is available to test this call. CDR3 size: 13 residues. Germline V gives CDR1 SGHDN, CDR2 FVKESK.

V gene TRBV28 combines with J gene TRBJ2-1; the D call of TRBD1 rests on TCRdb alone, since no DNA is present to check it. CDR1 MDHEN and CDR2 SYDVKM come from the germline V gene. CDR3 length: 11 amino acids. CDR3 in amino acids: CASSLSGSEFF.

The rearrangement links TRBV10-3 to TRBJ2-7; TCRdb picks TRBD2, but there is no DNA to check that call. The germline CDR1 and CDR2 sequences are ENHRY and SYGVKD. CDR3 length: 14 amino acids. CDR3 protein: CAISVGGVVYEQYF.

The rearrangement joins TRBV27 to TRBJ1-1. CDR3 size: 13 residues. The V gene's germline CDR1 is MNHEY and CDR2 SMNVEV (reference sequence). The CDR3 here is CASQDGPNTEAFF.

The chain uses TRBV4-2 and TRBJ1-1; TCRdb designates TRBD1, a call that cannot be tested without DNA. From germline, CDR1 is LGHNA and CDR2 YNFKEQ. The CDR3 is made up of 17 amino acids. The CDR3 loop is CASSQAGQGFESTEAFF.